This T cell receptor (beta chain) was identified during a study of cytomegalovirus exposure and HLA in healthy donors (dated by TCRdb to about 2017). About the investigation overall: An earlier analysis of approximately 600 of the donors reported 250 to 350 Gb of sequence data and around 110 million unique TCR beta sequences from 150 million to 200 million T cells. An early release that covered roughly 600 HLA-typed donors contained about 300 gigabases of sequencing data and about 84 million unique TCR sequences. Among the 398 genotyped donors, approximately 82% belonged to the genetic ancestry cluster associated with self-reported Caucasian donors. The study aimed to test whether cataloging public T cell receptors could reveal signatures of past pathogen exposure. The T cell repertoires of 550 to 850 subjects were profiled by immunosequencing and related to cytomegalovirus serostatus. A separate validation cohort of 100 to 150 different subjects was used in addition to the roughly 700-subject first cohort. To predict cytomegalovirus infection status, the study combined high-throughput TCR immunosequencing, statistical association of individual TCRs with disease status, and machine learning. A later analysis re-examined previously published TCR beta repertoires from more than 650 donors and added high-resolution HLA genotyping to investigate patterns of TCR occurrence. Rather than using new phenotypic data, the later analysis identified candidate immune exposures from TCR beta sequences and from how often those sequences occurred across donors. An earlier analysis of roughly 580 of the donors used high-throughput TCR beta sequencing to judge whether each TCR beta V gene segment behaved as functional or pseudogenic. Donor age, sex, ethnicity and CMV serostatus were compiled alongside the repertoire data. Genome-wide SNP genotypes for about 65% of the roughly 670 donors were used in a later genetic analysis, which treated that subset as a discovery cohort. Every repertoire in the discovery cohort had been generated on one and the same sequencing platform. Both class I and class II loci were covered by HLA typing, at four-digit resolution. Typing coverage differed by locus: A, B, C, DRB1 and DQB1 were typed in roughly 620-630 donors, DQA1 in about 510, DPA1 in some 570, and DPB1 in roughly 450. Roughly 5 DR-DQ haplotypes were handled as single units for association and clustering because linkage in the cohort was strong. Among about 360 genotyped donors of the cohort, an average of about 240,000 unique TCR beta nucleotide sequences were sequenced per donor, around 20% of them non-productive.

Reading from cysteine to phenylalanine, the CDR3 counts 16 amino acids. The entry retains the CDR3 DNA only, 48 bases that are in frame from base 1. The germline V gene provides CDR1 SGHRS and CDR2 YFSETQ. V ends up 0 bases short and J 4 bases short, with an unmatched junction base count of 6. Broad study findings and their caveats: Several of the top co-occurrence clusters appeared to be linked to parvovirus B19, influenza, CMV and Epstein-Barr virus, according to a later analysis. The sequencing pipeline was judged likely to have produced a cluster of highly shared sequence variants as a technical artifact. A later analysis found that TCR association rates varied across HLA loci, with DRB1 alleles showing the most associated TCRs and HLA-C alleles the fewest. Strong co-occurrence of HLA alleles, especially DR and DQ, made assigning TCR associations to individual alleles difficult. Correlated functional status among segregating V segments might reflect linkage disequilibrium, but an unknown experimental factor could not be ruled out. At a false discovery rate of 0.05, a later analysis linked about 16,000 TCR beta sequences to specific HLA alleles. The presence/absence analyses assumed that sequencing depth was roughly uniform across donors, and that assumption may not be true. A total of 164 TCR beta chains were listed by the study as associated with cytomegalovirus. Because counts were too low, more than 15 rarely observed V segments, including chromosome 9 orphons, were left out of the earlier analysis of some 640 of the donors. A later analysis found that HLA-associated TCR beta chains were more clonally expanded and had lower generation probabilities than equally common non-associated chains. The authors suggested that the approach could potentially be generalized to other disease states and immunological phenotypes. CMV serostatus was the only immune exposure information available for the cohort. An earlier analysis of some 590 of the donors showed that most TCR beta V segments appeared in productive rearrangements either about 87% or about 30% of the time, which broadly matched IMGT annotations. A few of the identified cytomegalovirus-associated TCR beta chains were confirmed in vitro to be specific for cytomegalovirus antigens. A later genetic analysis associated a missense DCLRE1C variant with V-gene and J-gene trimming of TCR beta chains, and an independent cohort replicated the association. While some public TCRs were present in many individuals, most TCR sequences turned up only very rarely across donors. In a later analysis, most CMV-associated TCR beta chains were found to appear HLA-restricted, with HLA associations seemingly driven largely by CMV exposure. The classifier was reported to diagnose cytomegalovirus status with high specificity and sensitivity in both the original cohort and the validation cohort. Because some donors lacked HLA typing at each locus, the association tests relied only on the typed subset. Some IMGT-functional V segments, including TRBV6-2 and TRBV6-3, could not be distinguished by the 87-base-pair reads and were therefore excluded. In this cohort, only TCR beta chains were sequenced, and detectable features were limited by the absence of alpha or paired-chain data. A further reported finding was that TCR beta sequences accurately predicted the HLA-A and HLA-B alleles for most subjects in the first cohort. A later genetic analysis reported fewer N-insertions in productive TCRs among donors in an Asian-associated ancestry cluster than the approximately 670-donor mean.

The library was built by means of the immunoSEQ multiplex PCR assay. A mixture of 60 forward primers for TCR Vbeta segments and 13 reverse primers for TCR Jbeta segments was used in the multiplex PCR. A multiplex PCR assay on genomic DNA amplified the CDR3 region of rearranged TCR beta genes. The amplified TCR beta libraries were sequenced on the Illumina HiSeq System as 87-base-pair reads. For the original study's pipeline: A later analysis counted approximately 84 million unique TCR beta chains across the roughly 700 repertoires, and 10 million to 11 million of these chains were shared by at least two donors. Raw reads were error-corrected and collapsed into unique sequences by a nearest-neighbor algorithm in which closely related sequences were merged to remove PCR and sequencing errors. CDR3 sequences were aligned to IMGT reference sequences to assign V, D and J gene segments. For a sequence to be retained, a match of at least six nucleotides was required to both a V gene segment and a J gene segment. Rearrangements were classified as productive when the CDR3 lacked stop codons and remained in frame with V and J, and all other rearrangements were classified as non-productive. CDR3 was defined by IMGT convention, running from the second conserved V-encoded cysteine to the conserved J-encoded phenylalanine. In an earlier analysis of roughly 580 of the donors, sequences lacking an unambiguous match to a single V gene segment were excluded. In an earlier analysis of around 590 of the donors, a V segment was called functional when productive rearrangements were above 56.7%, and segregating when the standard deviation between donors exceeded 5%. A statistical classification framework was developed to diagnose cytomegalovirus status using the catalog of TCR beta chain sequences. In a later analysis, TCR nucleotide sequences were compared against IMGT/GENE-DB human TR gene sequences so that V and J genes could be assigned. Using the TCRdist pipeline, a later analysis assigned CDR3 sequences along with most-parsimonious VDJ recombination scenarios. In a later analysis, each TCR beta chain was defined by its CDR3 amino acid sequence together with its V-gene family, and reads lacking a unique V-gene family were excluded. As a way to deal with suspected cross-contamination and a sequencing artifact, a later analysis dropped nearly 600 nucleotide sequences that were highly shared and had low generation probability. A later analysis calculated a clonal expansion index for each public chain from normalized within-repertoire ranks of inferred template counts. Generation probabilities in a later analysis came from a VDJ recombination model fitted to out-of-frame rearrangements, and those results were checked against IGoR. Hypergeometric tests were used in a later analysis to score TCR-TCR, TCR-HLA and TCR-CMV co-occurrence, with a repertoire-size bias correction applied to the TCR pairs. To estimate false discovery rates, a later analysis permuted the HLA or CMV assignments 20 times. A later analysis grouped co-occurring TCRs with DBSCAN, adding TCRdist sequence similarity when clustering within HLA-allele-positive subsets. Repertoires with fewer than 30,000 or more than 120,000 public chains, plus five repertoires with anomalous nucleotide sharing, were excluded from co-occurrence clustering. TCRdb provides this immuneACCESS table in a form limited to in-frame rearrangements. Some clones are lacking; in checked studies, under half of them reflect an unresolved V gene, and why the rest are absent is not known. V and J calls and clone size follow that table, whereas D and trimming were derived from the DNA. For this sample the table gives about 180,000 clones, of which about 86% were detected only once. The biggest ten clones account for around 2.4% of the sample.

Concerning this clone itself: Its antigen specificity is not known. The input lacks base qualities; no much larger clone sits a single base away.

The cohort was made up of 666 healthy bone marrow donors. All cohort members were sampled while nominally healthy, although unrecorded immune exposures were likely present. The donor tested CMV seronegative, placing the donor among the 350 or so seronegative members of the cohort. Every donor gave a peripheral blood sample, and the peripheral blood mononuclear cells from that sample were used for TCR beta sequencing. Genomic DNA was extracted from the blood cell samples with the Qiagen DNeasy Blood Extraction Kit. Sequencing was done on a sample of PBMCs. This clonotype was sampled from a woman between 25 and 40 years old in good health and CMV-seronegative. The chain is encoded by TRBV5-1 joined to TRBJ2-2; 7 central nucleotides agree with TRBD1. The DNA reads as follows: TGCGCCAGCAGCTTGGAACTTGGGACAGTCACCGGGGAGCTGTTTTTT. Its translation reads: CASSLELGTVTGELFF.